The present T cell receptor beta chain was sequenced within a study of CD8+ T cells in alopecia areata. The study, taken as a whole, reports: Normal-skin resident alphabeta T cells also appear among scalp sample sequences.

As regards this clone: Its antigen is not known.

The treatment here: oral pan-JAK inhibitor, 5-10 mg twice daily. V dropped 1 base and J dropped 2 bases, with 14 bases sitting between them. Looked up from germline, CDR1 is MGHDK and CDR2 is SYGVNS. The CDR3 is 16 amino acids. Investigators isolated RNA and reverse transcribed it into cDNA to act as the sequencing template. Data came from immunoSEQ multiplex PCR; TCRdb stores just in-frame clones and leaves some out. The table records fewer than 250,000 clones, 60% of them present only once. J is TRBJ1-1 and V is TRBV25-1, with D tentatively TRBD1 (6 bases). The sample here was CD4+ T cells sorted from blood, taken at week 24, from a patient treated with tofacitinib. This receptor was obtained from a human donor with alopecia areata. The CDR3 here is CASSESTPRGNTEAFF. Here the CDR3 DNA reads TGTGCCAGCAGTGAATCGACACCCAGGGGAAACACTGAAGCTTTCTTT.